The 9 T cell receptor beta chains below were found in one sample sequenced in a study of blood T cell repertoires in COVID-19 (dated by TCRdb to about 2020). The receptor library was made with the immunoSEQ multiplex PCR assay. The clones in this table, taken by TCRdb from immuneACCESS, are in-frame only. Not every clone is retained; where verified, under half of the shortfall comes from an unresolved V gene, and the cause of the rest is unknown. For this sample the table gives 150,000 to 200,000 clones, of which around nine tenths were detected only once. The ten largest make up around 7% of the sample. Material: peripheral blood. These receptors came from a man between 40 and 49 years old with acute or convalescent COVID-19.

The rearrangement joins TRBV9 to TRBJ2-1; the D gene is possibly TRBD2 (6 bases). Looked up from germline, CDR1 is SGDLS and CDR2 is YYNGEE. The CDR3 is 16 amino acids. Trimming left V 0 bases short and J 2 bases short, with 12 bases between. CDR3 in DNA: TGTGCCAGCAGCGTAGTCGGTAGCGGAACCTACAATGAGCAGTTCTTC. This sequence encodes CASSVVGSGTYNEQFF. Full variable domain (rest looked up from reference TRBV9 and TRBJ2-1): DSGVTQTPKHLITATGQRVTLRCSPRSGDLSVYWYQQSLDQGLQFLIQYYNGEERAKGNILERFSAQQFPDLHSELNLSSLELGDSALYFCASSVVGSGTYNEQFFGPGTRLTVL.

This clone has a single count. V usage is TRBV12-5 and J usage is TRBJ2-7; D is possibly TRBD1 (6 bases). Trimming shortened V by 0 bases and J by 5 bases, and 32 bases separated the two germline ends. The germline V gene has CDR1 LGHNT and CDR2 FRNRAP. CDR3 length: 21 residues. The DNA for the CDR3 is TGTGCTAGTGGTTTGGTATGCGGGCCAGGGGTCCGAGTACAAGCAAACGACGAGCAGTACTTC. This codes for CASGLVCGPGVRVQANDEQYF.

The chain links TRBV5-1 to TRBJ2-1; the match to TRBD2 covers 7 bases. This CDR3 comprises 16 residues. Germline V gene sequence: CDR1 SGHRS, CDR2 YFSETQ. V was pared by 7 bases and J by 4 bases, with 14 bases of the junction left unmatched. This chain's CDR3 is CASSQLTGGIYNEQFF. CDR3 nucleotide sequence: TGCGCCAGCTCTCAACTTACGGGGGGAATATACAATGAGCAGTTCTTC.

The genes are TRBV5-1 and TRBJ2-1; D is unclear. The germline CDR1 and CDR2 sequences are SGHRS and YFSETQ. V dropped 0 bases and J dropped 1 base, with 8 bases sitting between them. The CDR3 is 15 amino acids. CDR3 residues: CASSLASVSYNEQFF. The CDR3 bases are TGCGCCAGCAGCTTGGCCAGCGTGTCCTACAATGAGCAGTTCTTC.

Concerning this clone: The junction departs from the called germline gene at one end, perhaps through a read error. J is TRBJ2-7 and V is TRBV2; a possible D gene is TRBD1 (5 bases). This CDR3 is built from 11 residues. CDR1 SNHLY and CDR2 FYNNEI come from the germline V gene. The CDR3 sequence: CASMTELVEVF. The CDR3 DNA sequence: TGTGCCAGCATGACAGAATTGGTTGAAGTATTC.

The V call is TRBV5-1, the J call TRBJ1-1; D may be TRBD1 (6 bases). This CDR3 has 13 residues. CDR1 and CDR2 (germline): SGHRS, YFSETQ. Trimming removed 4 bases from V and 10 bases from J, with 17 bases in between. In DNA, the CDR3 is TGCGCCAGCAGCCAAGAACTACAGGGAATAGCTTTCTTT. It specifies CASSQELQGIAFF.

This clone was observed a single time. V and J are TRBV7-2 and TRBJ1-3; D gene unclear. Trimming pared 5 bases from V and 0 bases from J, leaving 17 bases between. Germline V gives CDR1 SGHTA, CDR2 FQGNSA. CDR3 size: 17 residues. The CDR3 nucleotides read TGTGCCAGCAGCCCAAGACCTGACGGGTTCTCTGGAAACACCATATATTTT. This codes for CASSPRPDGFSGNTIYF. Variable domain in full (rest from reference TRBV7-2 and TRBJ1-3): GAGVSQSPSNKVTEKGKDVELRCDPISGHTALYWYRQSLGQGLEFLIYFQGNSAPDKSGLPSDRFSAERTGGSVSTLTIQRTQQEDSAVYLCASSPRPDGFSGNTIYFGEGSWLTVV.

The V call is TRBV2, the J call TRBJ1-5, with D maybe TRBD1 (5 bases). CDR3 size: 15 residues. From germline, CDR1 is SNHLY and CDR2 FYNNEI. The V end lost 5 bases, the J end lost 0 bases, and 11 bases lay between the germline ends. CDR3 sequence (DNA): TGTGCCAGCAGTACGGACAAATATAGCAATCAGCCCCAGCATTTT. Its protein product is CASSTDKYSNQPQHF.

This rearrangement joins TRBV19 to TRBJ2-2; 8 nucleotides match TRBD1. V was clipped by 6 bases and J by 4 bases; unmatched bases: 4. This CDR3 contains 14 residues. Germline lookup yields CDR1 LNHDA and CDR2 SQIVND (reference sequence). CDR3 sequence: CASREDRVTGELFF. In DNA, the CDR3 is TGTGCCAGTAGAGAGGACAGGGTCACCGGGGAGCTGTTTTTT. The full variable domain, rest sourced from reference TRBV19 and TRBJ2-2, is DGGITQSPKYLFRKEGQNVTLSCEQNLNHDAMYWYRQDPGQGLRLIYYSQIVNDFQKGDIAEGYSVSREKKESFPLTVTSAQKNPTAFYLCASREDRVTGELFFGEGSRLTVL.